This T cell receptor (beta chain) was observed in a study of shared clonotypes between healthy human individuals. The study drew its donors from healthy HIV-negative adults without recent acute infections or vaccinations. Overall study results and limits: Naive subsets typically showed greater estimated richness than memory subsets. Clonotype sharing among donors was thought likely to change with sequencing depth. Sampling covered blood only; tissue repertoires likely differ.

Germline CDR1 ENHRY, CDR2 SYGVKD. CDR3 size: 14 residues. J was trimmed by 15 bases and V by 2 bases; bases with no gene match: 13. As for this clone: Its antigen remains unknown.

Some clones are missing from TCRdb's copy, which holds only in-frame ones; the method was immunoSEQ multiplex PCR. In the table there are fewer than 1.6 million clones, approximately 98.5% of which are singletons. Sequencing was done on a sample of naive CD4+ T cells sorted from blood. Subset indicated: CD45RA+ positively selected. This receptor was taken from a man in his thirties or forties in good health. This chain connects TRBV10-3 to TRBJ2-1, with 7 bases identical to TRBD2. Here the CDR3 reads CAISELYETSSSFF. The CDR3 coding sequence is TGTGCCATCAGTGAGCTTTATGAGACTAGCTCCTCGTTCTTC.